A selection of T cell receptor beta chains follows, all from one sample in a study of shared clonotypes between healthy human individuals. Here immunoSEQ multiplex PCR was the method, and the copy in TCRdb shows in-frame clones only, minus some. Here the sample spans about 960,000 clones, approximately 80% being singletons. Material: memory CD4+ T cells sorted from blood. These receptors all stem from a young man in good health. Both conserved end residues are part of each CDR3. D genes are given only for firm matches. Some rows have no size entry. The others give once, few or many, or a class for an expanded clone.

D	size	V	J	DNA	CDR3
-	-	TRBV7-8	TRBJ2-5	TGTGCCAGCAGCTCCGGAGTGGGTCAAGAGACCCAGTACTTC	CASSSGVGQETQYF
-	few	TRBV6-5	TRBJ1-2	TGTGCCAGCAGGGGAGACAGTACGAATGGCTACACCTTC	CASRGDSTNGYTF
TRBD1	-	TRBV28	TRBJ2-2	TGTGCCAGCAGTCCCTCGGGACAGGCTACCGGGGAGCTGTTTTTT	CASSPSGQATGELFF
TRBD1	-	TRBV5-6	TRBJ2-5	TGTGCCAGCAGTTACCGACAGGGACAAGAGACCCAGTACTTC	CASSYRQGQETQYF
TRBD1	-	TRBV6-5	TRBJ1-6	TGTGCCAGCCTCCGCATGGGACAGGGGAATTCACCCCTCCACTTT	CASLRMGQGNSPLHF
TRBD2	-	TRBV7-2	TRBJ2-3	TGTGCCAGCAGCGGCGGGAGGGCTATGCATACGCAGTATTTT	CASSGGRAMHTQYF
TRBD1	-	TRBV5-1	TRBJ1-2	TGCGCCAGCAGCTTGGCAGGGGGTTTCTATGGCTACACCTTC	CASSLAGGFYGYTF
-	-	TRBV5-8	TRBJ2-4	TGTGCCAGCCCGGGGGGAGACAGGGGAAACATTCAGTACTTC	CASPGGDRGNIQYF
TRBD1	-	TRBV5-1	TRBJ1-1	TGCGCCAGCAGCCTTTTCGGACAGGGTACGAACACTGAAGCTTTCTTT	CASSLFGQGTNTEAFF
-	-	TRBV4-1	TRBJ1-2	TGCGCCAGCAGCCTTGCGATACAGGGTTCGAGTGGCTACACCTTC	CASSLAIQGSSGYTF
TRBD2	-	TRBV4-3	TRBJ2-3	TGCGCCAGCAGCCTCAATTCCCTAGCGGGCACAGATACGCAGTATTTT	CASSLNSLAGTDTQYF
-	many	TRBV7-9	TRBJ2-3	TGTGCCAGCAGCCCCAAGGGGGGCGGCACAGATACGCAGTATTTT	CASSPKGGGTDTQYF
TRBD1	-	TRBV30	TRBJ1-5	TGTGCCTGGGCCGGGACAGACAATCAGCCCCAGCATTTT	CAWAGTDNQPQHF
TRBD1	-	TRBV6-1	TRBJ2-3	TGTGCCAGCAGCAGGGACAGGCGAAGCACAGATACGCAGTATTTT	CASSRDRRSTDTQYF
-	few	TRBV5-6	TRBJ2-5	TGTGCCAGCAGCTTGGCGGGGGGCTGGCAGACCCAGTACTTC	CASSLAGGWQTQYF
-	-	TRBV2	TRBJ1-6	TGTGCCAGCAGTGAAAGCTTAACAGGATCTAATTCACCCCTCCACTTT	CASSESLTGSNSPLHF
TRBD2	few	TRBV6-1	TRBJ2-3	TGTGCCAGCAGTGATTCCGAGCGGGGTCTAAAGGCAGATACGCAGTATTTT	CASSDSERGLKADTQYF
-	few	TRBV30	TRBJ1-5	TGTGCCTGGAGTGTGAGAGAAGGGGCCCAGCATTTT	CAWSVREGAQHF
-	once	TRBV6-6	TRBJ1-2	TGTGCCAGCAGACTAGACAGTCGGTTGGACTACACCTTC	CASRLDSRLDYTF
-	-	TRBV5-1	TRBJ2-7	TGCGCCAGCAGGGTCGGGGTCAGCTACGAGCAGTACTTC	CASRVGVSYEQYF
-	-	TRBV5-5	TRBJ2-1	TGTGCCAGCAGCTTATCTCCGACCGGATACAATGAGCAGTTCTTC	CASSLSPTGYNEQFF
TRBD1	-	TRBV7-2	TRBJ2-2	TGTGCCAGCAGCTTACCGACAGGGTCCCGCGGTACCGGGGAGCTGTTTTTT	CASSLPTGSRGTGELFF
-	-	TRBV19	TRBJ2-7	TGTGCCAGTAGAGACCCCACCAGGTCCTACGAGCAGTACTTC	CASRDPTRSYEQYF